This record looks at one T cell receptor (beta chain) sequence and its context. This clone has at least ten counts. Which antigen it targets is not known. Base qualities are not provided; no much larger clone lies one nucleotide away. This sample is part of a study of metastatic and nonmetastatic thyroid tumors (dated by TCRdb to about 2020). Concerning the study at large: For patients with malignant and with benign thyroid disease, the researchers compared repertoires between peripheral blood samples and tumor or nodule tissue samples. The research as a whole found: In both blood and tumor samples, TCR beta diversity was reported to be significantly higher in malignant tumors than in benign nodules.

No patient had received any treatment before thyroid surgery. Using T-cell receptor beta sequencing, the study looked back at clinical samples from patients collected from about 2011 to 2019. The receptor library was made with PCR. The instrument was an Illumina HiSeq 4000. High-throughput sequencing was used to profile the CDR3 region of the TCR beta-chain in every patient. Per the source publication's procedure: CDR3 differences across clinicopathological groups were used to build a classifier for discriminating distant-metastatic papillary thyroid cancer patients. The Shannon index was used to assess repertoire diversity, and the Morisita-Horn index was used to assess tumor-blood repertoire similarity. TCRdb applied fastp at Q25 and MiXCR to the public reads, then kept only in-frame beta chains. Clone size and V and J calls follow TCRdb, not the original study. The sample table holds 30,000 or so clones, of which approximately 16% were seen once. The ten largest clones represent roughly 4.2% of the sample.

The TCR sequence derives from a female donor with papillary thyroid cancer or a benign thyroid nodule (not recorded which). Some clones in this sample may be carry-over from other donors' samples. The sequencing sample was made of blood.

The sequence in DNA is TGCAGTGCTCGTTCCTGGGGTAGCAATCAGCCCCAGCATTTT. This translates into CSARSWGSNQPQHF. This receptor chain uses TRBV20-1 and TRBJ1-5; no D gene call is confident. Between the V and J ends, shortened by 5 bases and 0 bases respectively, the junction contains 11 bases. The CDR3 goes from the cysteine to the phenylalanine over 14 residues. Here the CDR3 DNA is all that survives: 42 bases in frame from base 1. Looking up the germline V gene (reference sequence) yields CDR1 DFQATT and CDR2 SNEGSKA.